This TCR beta chain was retrieved from a study of T cell changes during pregnancy in multiple sclerosis. TCRdb keeps only in-frame clones here, not all; method: immunoSEQ multiplex PCR. Of tens of thousands of clones in the sample, roughly 90% were seen once. The CDR3 loop spans 13 amino acids. The germline V gene has CDR1 LNHDA and CDR2 SQIVND (reference sequence). Trimming took 3 bases from V and 3 from J, leaving 9 bases between them. The chain uses TRBV19 and TRBJ2-7; the D gene is possibly TRBD2 (5 bases). Specimen: peripheral blood, collected in the second trimester of pregnancy. This clonotype was obtained from a female donor with multiple sclerosis, enrolled in a pregnancy study. The CDR3 region is CASSIEGYYEQYF. CDR3 DNA: TGTGCCAGTAGTATTGAGGGATACTACGAGCAGTACTTC.